This is a list of T cell receptor beta chains from one sample in a study of CD8 T cells in Susac syndrome. TCRdb reprocessed the immunoSEQ multiplex PCR reads with MiXCR, giving one entry per CDR3 protein. The data hold fewer than 350,000 distinct CDR3 sequences, with about 90% observed a single time. Sequenced material: CD4+ T cells from PBMCs. Receptors originate from a human donor with multiple sclerosis. CDR3s include the opening cysteine and the closing phenylalanine or tryptophan. A D gene is named only where the DNA matches it firmly. Part of the rows lack a size; the others show once, few, many or a class for expanded clones.

size	V	J	D	CDR3	DNA
NA	TRBV18	TRBJ2-7	NA	CASSGYRAYEQYF	TGTGCCAGCTCAGGTTACAGGGCCTACGAGCAGTACTTC
NA	TRBV20-1	TRBJ1-2	TRBD1	CSATTGAGYTF	TGCAGTGCCACGACAGGGGCAGGCTACACCTTC
NA	TRBV7-2	TRBJ1-1	NA	CASSLGAGALTFF	TGTGCCAGCAGCTTAGGGGCAGGGGCACTAACTTTCTTT
NA	TRBV2	TRBJ1-1	TRBD1	CASSEAGQQNTEAFF	TGTGCCAGCAGTGAAGCGGGACAGCAGAACACTGAAGCTTTCTTT
NA	TRBV20-1	TRBJ2-1	TRBD1	CRVPVAGGRGEQFF	TGCAGGGTCCCGGTAGCAGGGGGCCGAGGTGAGCAGTTCTTC
NA	TRBV5-1	TRBJ1-1	NA	CASSRDRWGTEAFF	TGCGCCAGCAGCCGTGACAGGTGGGGCACTGAAGCTTTCTTT
NA	TRBV30	TRBJ1-6	TRBD1	CAWREPKGQVLHSPLHF	TGTGCCTGGAGGGAACCGAAGGGACAGGTACTCCATTCACCCCTCCACTTT
NA	TRBV29-1	TRBJ2-1	NA	CSGTLRGAYNEQFF	TGCAGCGGGACCCTTCGAGGAGCCTACAATGAGCAGTTCTTC
NA	TRBV29-1	TRBJ2-6	NA	CSVELGPGANVLTF	TGCAGCGTTGAATTGGGTCCTGGGGCCAACGTCCTGACTTTC
few	TRBV10-3	TRBJ2-7	NA	CAIGTSYEQYF	TGTGCCATCGGGACCTCCTACGAGCAGTACTTC
NA	TRBV7-9	TRBJ2-7	TRBD1	CASSFPLSGGRYEQYF	TGTGCCAGCAGCTTCCCTTTGTCAGGGGGCAGGTACGAGCAGTACTTC
NA	TRBV5-1	TRBJ2-6	NA	CASSSGHSGANVLTF	TGCGCCAGCAGCTCCGGACATTCTGGGGCCAACGTCCTGACTTTC
NA	TRBV6-5	TRBJ1-1	NA	CASSYNRNTEVFF	TGTGCCAGCAGTTACAACCGGAACACTGAAGTTTTCTTT
NA	TRBV13	TRBJ1-2	NA	CASSLALKGLGYTF	TGTGCCAGCAGCTTAGCATTGAAGGGGTTAGGCTACACCTTC
NA	TRBV3-1	TRBJ1-2	NA	CASSQVSGHPGGGYTF	TGTGCCAGCAGCCAAGTATCGGGCCACCCCGGGGGAGGCTACACCTTC
once	TRBV30	TRBJ1-5	NA	CAWSVQGAGNQPQHF	TGTGCCTGGAGTGTACAAGGGGCAGGCAATCAGCCCCAGCATTTT